Below, 3 T cell receptor beta chains from the same sample are listed, as sequenced in a study of blood T cell repertoires in COVID-19. Measured with immunoSEQ multiplex PCR; TCRdb has only the in-frame clones, and not every one. The sample carries about 250,000 clones, about 83% recorded once. The sample consisted of peripheral blood. All receptors derive from a woman aged 40 to 49 who had recovered from COVID-19.

This clone was picked up one time. The V gene is TRBV3-1 (or the pseudogene TRBV3-2), the J gene TRBJ2-3; possible D gene TRBD2, 6 bases. V was trimmed by 9 bases and J by 6 bases, leaving 25 bases between them. Germline assignment: CDR1 LGHDT and CDR2 YNNKEL (reference sequence). The CDR3 is 16 residues long. The DNA for the CDR3 is TGTGCCAGTGGATGGGGACCCTCCTCCAGCGGGGATACGCAGTATTTT. Translating gives CASGWGPSSSGDTQYF.

The chain couples TRBV6-5 to TRBJ2-1; TRBD2 matches at 8 bases. The CDR3 is 14 amino acids. V shed 10 bases, J shed 2 bases, and the junction held 7 bases outside the gene matches. CDR1 is MNHEY and CDR2 is SVGAGI in the germline V gene. The CDR3 DNA follows: TGTGCCACCGGGAGGGCAGTAACCTACAATGAGCAGTTCTTC. It encodes CATGRAVTYNEQFF.

The V gene is TRBV29-1, the J gene TRBJ2-3; 8 positions match TRBD2. The V gene's germline CDR1 is SQVTM and CDR2 ANQGSEA. The CDR3 covers 14 residues. The V segment lost 4 bases and the J segment 6 bases; nucleotides outside the gene matches: 9. The CDR3: CSVAAGGFSDTQYF. CDR3 in DNA: TGCAGCGTTGCGGCGGGGGGCTTCTCGGATACGCAGTATTTT.